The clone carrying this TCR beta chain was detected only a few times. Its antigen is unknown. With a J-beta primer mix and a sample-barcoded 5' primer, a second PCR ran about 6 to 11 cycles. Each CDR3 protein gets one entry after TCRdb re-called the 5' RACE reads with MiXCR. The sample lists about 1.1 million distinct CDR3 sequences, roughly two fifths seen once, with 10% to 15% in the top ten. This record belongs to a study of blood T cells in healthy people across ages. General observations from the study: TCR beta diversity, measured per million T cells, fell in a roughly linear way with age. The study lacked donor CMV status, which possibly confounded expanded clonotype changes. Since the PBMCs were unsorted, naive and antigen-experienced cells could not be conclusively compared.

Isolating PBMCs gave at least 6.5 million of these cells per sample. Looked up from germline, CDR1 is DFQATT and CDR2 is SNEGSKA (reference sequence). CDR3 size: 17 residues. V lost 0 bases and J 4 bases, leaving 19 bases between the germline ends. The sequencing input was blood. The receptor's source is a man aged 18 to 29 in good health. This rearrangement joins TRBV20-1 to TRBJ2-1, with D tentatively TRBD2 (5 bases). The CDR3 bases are TGCAGTGCTAGAGATGACACGGGGAAGCAGAAGTACAATGAGCAGTTCTTC. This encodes CSARDDTGKQKYNEQFF.